Shown below are 9 T cell receptor beta chains from a single sample sequenced in a study of regulatory T cells in long-lasting Graves disease. TCR beta libraries were built with iRepertoire HTBI primers and Arm-PCR of CDR3 regions. TCRdb ran MiXCR on the multiplex PCR reads and lists one entry per CDR3 protein. The data contain a few hundred thousand distinct CDR3 sequences, 20% to 25% of them singletons. Sample time point: persistent/refractory GD, antithyroid drugs over 5 years with positive TRAb. Scientists built the TCR library using RNA that was extracted from PBMCs. Specimen: peripheral blood mononuclear cells (PBMCs), collected when the disease was refractory, from a patient treated with antithyroid drugs. These receptors were collected from a female donor with Graves disease.

This clonotype was seen many times. The CDR3 DNA reads TGTGCCAGCAGTGAAGGTGTGTCGGGGCCAACGAACACCGGGGAGCTGTTTTTT. Translated, it gives CASSEGVSGPTNTGELFF. This chain links TRBV25-1 with TRBJ2-2; D may match TRBD1 or TRBD2 (5 bases each). V gave up 2 bases and J gave up 0 bases, with 16 bases separating them. This CDR3 is 18 amino acids long. Germline V gene sequence: CDR1 MGHDK, CDR2 SYGVNS.

A remark on this clonotype: A far bigger clonotype differs at one base, so this is likely a read error. CDR3 DNA sequence: TGTGCCAGCAGTTCGACTAGCGGGTCACAGACCGGGGAGCTGTTTTTT. Protein sequence: CASSSTSGSQTGELFF. V is TRBV7-9 and J is TRBJ2-2; TRBD2 matches 10 bases. The CDR3 has 16 amino acids. J was trimmed by 5 bases and V by 6 bases; bases with no gene match: 9. CDR1 SEHNR and CDR2 FQNEAQ come from the germline V gene (reference sequence).

This clonotype was found many times. J is TRBJ2-5 and V is TRBV28, with 7 positions matching TRBD1. CDR1 MDHEN and CDR2 SYDVKM come from the germline V gene. The CDR3 spans 17 residues. After removal of 6 bases from V and 1 base from J, the junction contained 14 bases not matched to a gene. Written as DNA, the CDR3 is TGTGCCAGCAGAAAATCCAGGGGGTATGCATTCCAAGAGACCCAGTACTTC. Residues: CASRKSRGYAFQETQYF.

V usage is TRBV6-1 and J usage is TRBJ2-5; D remains unclear. The germline V and J ends were trimmed by 5 bases and 3 bases, with 16 bases remaining between them. CDR3 length equals 15 residues. From germline, CDR1 is MNHNS and CDR2 SASEGT. As DNA, the CDR3 is TGTGCCAGCAGTCCCCGAAACCCACGGGAAGAGACCCAGTACTTC. Protein product: CASSPRNPREETQYF.

This clonotype was counted a few times. The J gene is TRBJ2-3, the V gene TRBV25-1; D remains unclear. V lost 2 bases to trimming and J lost 1 base, with 4 bases between them. This CDR3 has 13 residues. Per the germline V gene, CDR1 is MGHDK and CDR2 is SYGVNS. Here the CDR3 reads CASSETRTDTQYF. The CDR3, as DNA: TGTGCCAGCAGTGAAACACGCACAGATACGCAGTATTTT. Full variable domain (remainder filled in from reference TRBV25-1 and TRBJ2-3): EADIYQTPRYLVIGTGKKITLECSQTMGHDKMYWYQQDPGMELHLIHYSYGVNSTEKGDLSSESTVSRIRTEHFPLTLESARPSHTSQYLCASSETRTDTQYFGPGTRLTVL.

This chain links TRBV5-6 with TRBJ2-7; 11 bases fit TRBD1. The CDR3 extends over 15 amino acids. The V and J ends lost 3 bases and 6 bases, in that order; junction bases with no gene match: 8. Germline assignment: CDR1 SGHDT and CDR2 YYEEEE. The CDR3 DNA is TGTGCCAGCAGCTCGGCCCGGACAGGGGGCCCCGAGCAGTACTTC. The encoded protein is CASSSARTGGPEQYF.

As concerns this clonotype: This sequence may be a read error, since a much larger clone differs from it by one base. V gene TRBV15 combines with J gene TRBJ2-7; 13 nucleotides align to TRBD2. The CDR3 extends over 13 amino acids. V shed 3 bases, J shed 12 bases, and the junction held 5 bases outside the gene matches. Germline V gives CDR1 LNHNV, CDR2 YYDKDF (reference sequence). CDR3 DNA: TGTGCCACCAGCAGGACTAGCGGGGGGCAGCGGTACTTC. Translation gives CATSRTSGGQRYF.

This clonotype was seen at least ten times. The chain combines TRBV2 with TRBJ2-5; possibly TRBD1 or TRBD2 for D (6 bases each). The CDR3 has 15 amino acids. Trimming removed 2 bases from V and 2 bases from J, with 12 bases in between. Germline CDR1 and CDR2: SNHLY and FYNNEI. DNA of the CDR3: TGTGCCAGCAGTGAAAGGGGGGCTGGGCAAGAGACCCAGTACTTC. This encodes CASSERGAGQETQYF.

This clonotype was detected a few times. This rearrangement joins TRBV5-1 to TRBJ1-4; D gene uncertain. Deletions cut 0 bases from V and 8 bases from J, with 5 bases between. Germline V lookup: CDR1 SGHRS, CDR2 YFSETQ. This CDR3 has 12 residues. CDR3 DNA sequence: TGCGCCAGCAGCTTGGAGTCGGAAAAACTGTTTTTT. Protein: CASSLESEKLFF.